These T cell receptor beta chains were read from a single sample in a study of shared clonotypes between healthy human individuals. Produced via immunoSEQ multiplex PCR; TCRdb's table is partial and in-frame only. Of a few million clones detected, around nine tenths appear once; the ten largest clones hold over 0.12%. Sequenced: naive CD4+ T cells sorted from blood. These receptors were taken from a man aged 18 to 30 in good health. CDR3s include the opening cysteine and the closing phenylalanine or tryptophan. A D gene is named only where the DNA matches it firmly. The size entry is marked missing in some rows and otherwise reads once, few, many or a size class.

CDR3aa: CASSLGLGGNTDTQYF
CDR3nt: TGTGCCAGCAGCTTAGGTCTTGGCGGGAACACAGATACGCAGTATTTT
j_gene: TRBJ2-3
d_gene: NA
v_gene: TRBV11-2
abundance: once

CDR3aa: CASSPQSGRANEQFF
CDR3nt: TGTGCCAGCTCACCACAAAGCGGGAGGGCGAATGAGCAGTTCTTC
j_gene: TRBJ2-1
d_gene: TRBD2
v_gene: TRBV18
abundance: NA

CDR3aa: CASSVPLQGATETQYF
CDR3nt: TGTGCCAGCAGTGTACCCTTACAGGGGGCTACGGAGACCCAGTACTTC
j_gene: TRBJ2-5
d_gene: TRBD1
v_gene: TRBV2
abundance: NA

CDR3aa: CASSGDRGNNSPLHF
CDR3nt: TGTGCCAGCAGCGGGGACAGGGGGAATAATTCACCCCTCCACTTT
j_gene: TRBJ1-6
d_gene: TRBD1
v_gene: TRBV9
abundance: few

CDR3aa: CAISSAGGSYEQYF
CDR3nt: TGTGCCATCAGCTCCGCAGGGGGCAGTTACGAGCAGTACTTC
j_gene: TRBJ2-7
d_gene: TRBD1
v_gene: TRBV10-3
abundance: NA

CDR3aa: CASSLFPGRSDTTDTQYF
CDR3nt: TGTGCCAGCAGCTTATTCCCCGGACGATCAGATACCACAGATACGCAGTATTTT
j_gene: TRBJ2-3
d_gene: NA
v_gene: TRBV7-6
abundance: NA

CDR3aa: CASSVSTDTQYF
CDR3nt: TGCGCCAGCAGCGTCAGCACAGATACGCAGTATTTT
j_gene: TRBJ2-3
d_gene: NA
v_gene: TRBV5-1
abundance: NA

CDR3aa: CASSPASGAKTQYF
CDR3nt: TGTGCCAGCAGCCCAGCTAGCGGGGCAAAGACCCAGTACTTC
j_gene: TRBJ2-5
d_gene: TRBD2
v_gene: TRBV7-6
abundance: NA

CDR3aa: CASSIDPSPQPQHF
CDR3nt: TGTGCCAGTAGTATAGACCCATCTCCTCAGCCCCAGCATTTT
j_gene: TRBJ1-5
d_gene: NA
v_gene: TRBV19
abundance: NA

CDR3aa: CASGLVWGAGANVLTF
CDR3nt: TGTGCTAGTGGTTTGGTGTGGGGAGCCGGGGCCAACGTCCTGACTTTC
j_gene: TRBJ2-6
d_gene: NA
v_gene: TRBV12-5
abundance: once

CDR3aa: CASSGLGTSSSGNTIYF
CDR3nt: TGTGCCAGCAGTGGCCTCGGGACATCTAGCTCTGGAAACACCATATATTTT
j_gene: TRBJ1-3
d_gene: NA
v_gene: TRBV6-1
abundance: NA

CDR3aa: CSARQGMGTEAFF
CDR3nt: TGCAGCGCCCGCCAGGGGATGGGCACTGAAGCTTTCTTT
j_gene: TRBJ1-1
d_gene: NA
v_gene: TRBV29-1
abundance: NA

CDR3aa: CAIRGTGVGLSEAFF
CDR3nt: TGTGCCATCAGGGGGACAGGGGTTGGGTTATCCGAAGCTTTCTTT
j_gene: TRBJ1-1
d_gene: TRBD1
v_gene: TRBV10-3
abundance: NA

CDR3aa: CASSPGSPQETQYF
CDR3nt: TGTGCCAGTTCCCCCGGGTCCCCACAAGAGACCCAGTACTTC
j_gene: TRBJ2-5
d_gene: NA
v_gene: TRBV18
abundance: NA